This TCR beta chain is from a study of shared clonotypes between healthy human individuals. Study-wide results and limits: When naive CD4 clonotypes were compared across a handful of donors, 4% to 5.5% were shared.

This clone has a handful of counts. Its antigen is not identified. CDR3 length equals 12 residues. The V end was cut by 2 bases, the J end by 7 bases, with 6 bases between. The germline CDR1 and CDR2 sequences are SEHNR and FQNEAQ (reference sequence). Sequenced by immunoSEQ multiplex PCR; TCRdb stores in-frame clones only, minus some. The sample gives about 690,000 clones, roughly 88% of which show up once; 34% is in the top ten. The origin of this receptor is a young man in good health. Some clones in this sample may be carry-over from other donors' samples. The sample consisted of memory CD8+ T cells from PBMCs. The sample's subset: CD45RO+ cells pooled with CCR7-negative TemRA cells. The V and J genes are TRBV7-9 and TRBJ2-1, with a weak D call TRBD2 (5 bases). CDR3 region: CASSLLANEQFF. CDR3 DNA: TGTGCCAGCAGCTTACTAGCAAATGAGCAGTTCTTC. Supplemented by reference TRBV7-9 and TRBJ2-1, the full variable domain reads DTGVSQNPRHKITKRGQNVTFRCDPISEHNRLYWYRQTLGQGPEFLTYFQNEAQLEKSRLLSDRFSAERPKGSFSTLEIQRTEQGDSAMYLCASSLLANEQFFGPGTRLTVL.